This is a list of T cell receptor beta chains from one sample in a study of blood T cell repertoires in COVID-19. Produced via immunoSEQ multiplex PCR; TCRdb's table is partial and in-frame only. Of roughly 300,000 clones in the sample, approximately 88% were seen once. The sequenced sample was peripheral blood. Source of these receptors: a man younger than 35 with active or convalescent COVID-19. Both conserved end residues are part of each CDR3. The order of the fields is clone size, J gene, D gene, V gene, CDR3 length, CDR3 protein, CDR3 DNA. A D gene is named only where the DNA matches it firmly. Part of the rows lack a size; the others show once, few, many or a class for expanded clones.

clone_size: NA; j_call: TRBJ1-4; d_call: NA; v_call: TRBV2; cdr3_length: 14; cdr3_aa: CASSDLGMNEKLFF; cdr3_nt: TGTGCCAGCAGTGATCTCGGGATGAATGAAAAACTGTTTTTT
clone_size: NA; j_call: TRBJ2-2; d_call: TRBD1; v_call: TRBV19; cdr3_length: 15; cdr3_aa: CASSMDRARTGELFF; cdr3_nt: TGTGCCAGTAGTATGGACAGGGCCCGTACCGGGGAGCTGTTTTTT
clone_size: NA; j_call: TRBJ2-3; d_call: NA; v_call: TRBV5-1; cdr3_length: 14; cdr3_aa: CASSLGLAPDTQYF; cdr3_nt: TGCGCCAGCAGCTTGGGGCTAGCGCCAGATACGCAGTATTTT
clone_size: NA; j_call: TRBJ1-2; d_call: TRBD1; v_call: TRBV18; cdr3_length: 16; cdr3_aa: CASSPISGGPRYGYTF; cdr3_nt: TGTGCCAGCTCACCTATATCAGGGGGCCCTCGGTATGGCTACACCTTC
clone_size: NA; j_call: TRBJ1-1; d_call: NA; v_call: TRBV2; cdr3_length: 13; cdr3_aa: CASSEAMAHEAFF; cdr3_nt: TGTGCCAGCAGTGAAGCGATGGCCCATGAAGCTTTCTTT
clone_size: NA; j_call: TRBJ1-3; d_call: TRBD1; v_call: TRBV4-1; cdr3_length: 16; cdr3_aa: CASSQVQGAFGNTIYF; cdr3_nt: TGCGCCAGCAGCCAAGTACAGGGGGCTTTTGGAAACACCATATATTTT
clone_size: NA; j_call: TRBJ2-1; d_call: NA; v_call: TRBV18; cdr3_length: 16; cdr3_aa: CASSPPRRGSYNEQFF; cdr3_nt: TGTGCCAGCTCACCCCCCCGTCGGGGGTCCTACAATGAGCAGTTCTTC
clone_size: NA; j_call: TRBJ1-3; d_call: TRBD1; v_call: TRBV3-1/TRBV3-2; cdr3_length: 14; cdr3_aa: CASSQGTGVDTIYF; cdr3_nt: TGTGCCAGCAGCCAAGGGACAGGGGTAGACACCATATATTTT
clone_size: NA; j_call: TRBJ2-1; d_call: TRBD2; v_call: TRBV5-4; cdr3_length: 19; cdr3_aa: CASSFAGTSGGGSYNEQFF; cdr3_nt: TGTGCCAGCAGCTTCGCCGGGACTAGCGGGGGGGGCTCCTACAATGAGCAGTTCTTC
clone_size: NA; j_call: TRBJ2-2; d_call: NA; v_call: TRBV5-1; cdr3_length: 13; cdr3_aa: CASSLDSTGELFF; cdr3_nt: TGCGCCAGCAGCTTGGACTCCACCGGGGAGCTGTTTTTT
clone_size: few; j_call: TRBJ1-2; d_call: TRBD1; v_call: TRBV29-1; cdr3_length: 13; cdr3_aa: CSVGTRDRGGYTF; cdr3_nt: TGCAGCGTTGGGACCCGGGACAGGGGGGGCTACACCTTC
clone_size: NA; j_call: TRBJ1-4; d_call: NA; v_call: TRBV10-2; cdr3_length: 15; cdr3_aa: CASSSRSGTNEKLFF; cdr3_nt: TGCGCCAGCAGTTCACGGTCAGGGACTAATGAAAAACTGTTTTTT
clone_size: NA; j_call: TRBJ1-1; d_call: NA; v_call: TRBV6-5; cdr3_length: 14; cdr3_aa: CASREVGPNTEAFF; cdr3_nt: TGTGCCAGCAGGGAGGTGGGCCCCAACACTGAAGCTTTCTTT
clone_size: NA; j_call: TRBJ1-2; d_call: NA; v_call: TRBV19; cdr3_length: 13; cdr3_aa: CASSADIPYGYTF; cdr3_nt: TGTGCCAGTAGTGCGGACATTCCCTATGGCTACACCTTC
clone_size: NA; j_call: TRBJ1-1; d_call: TRBD1; v_call: TRBV10-3; cdr3_length: 11; cdr3_aa: CASRTGAEAFF; cdr3_nt: TGTGCCTCGCGGACAGGCGCTGAAGCTTTCTTT
clone_size: NA; j_call: TRBJ2-7; d_call: NA; v_call: TRBV7-6; cdr3_length: 15; cdr3_aa: CASSLGVGGTYEQYF; cdr3_nt: TGTGCCAGCAGCCTAGGGGTCGGGGGAACCTACGAGCAGTACTTC
clone_size: NA; j_call: TRBJ2-5; d_call: NA; v_call: TRBV2; cdr3_length: 15; cdr3_aa: CASRVMTAYQETQYF; cdr3_nt: TGTGCCAGCAGGGTAATGACAGCGTACCAAGAGACCCAGTACTTC
clone_size: NA; j_call: TRBJ1-1; d_call: TRBD1; v_call: TRBV7-9; cdr3_length: 13; cdr3_aa: CALTGTGNTEAFF; cdr3_nt: TGTGCCCTTACCGGGACAGGGAACACTGAAGCTTTCTTT
clone_size: NA; j_call: TRBJ2-3; d_call: TRBD2; v_call: TRBV3-1/TRBV3-2; cdr3_length: 18; cdr3_aa: CASSQDWGSGGLTDTQYF; cdr3_nt: TGTGCCAGCAGCCAAGATTGGGGCAGCGGGGGGTTGACAGATACGCAGTATTTT
clone_size: NA; j_call: TRBJ2-7; d_call: TRBD1; v_call: TRBV13; cdr3_length: 14; cdr3_aa: CASSSRDRGPEQYF; cdr3_nt: TGTGCCAGCAGCTCCCGGGACAGGGGGCCCGAGCAGTACTTC
clone_size: NA; j_call: TRBJ2-5; d_call: TRBD1; v_call: TRBV6-2/TRBV6-3; cdr3_length: 14; cdr3_aa: CASSSGTGVETQYF; cdr3_nt: TGTGCCAGCAGTTCTGGGACAGGCGTGGAGACCCAGTACTTC
clone_size: once; j_call: TRBJ2-3; d_call: TRBD2; v_call: TRBV9; cdr3_length: 13; cdr3_aa: CASTSGTGGTQYF; cdr3_nt: TGTGCCAGCACTAGCGGTACTGGGGGAACGCAGTATTTT
clone_size: NA; j_call: TRBJ2-5; d_call: NA; v_call: TRBV1; cdr3_length: 18; cdr3_aa: CTSSQDSSGGGVKETQYF; cdr3_nt: TGCACCAGCAGCCAAGATTCGTCGGGCGGGGGAGTAAAAGAGACCCAGTACTTC
clone_size: NA; j_call: TRBJ1-2; d_call: TRBD1; v_call: TRBV5-5; cdr3_length: 15; cdr3_aa: CASSAWTGGGYGYTF; cdr3_nt: TGTGCCAGCAGCGCGTGGACAGGGGGTGGCTATGGCTACACCTTC
clone_size: NA; j_call: TRBJ2-7; d_call: TRBD1; v_call: TRBV5-1; cdr3_length: 15; cdr3_aa: CASREGTGEIYEQYF; cdr3_nt: TGCGCCAGCAGGGAAGGGACAGGGGAAATTTACGAGCAGTACTTC